This T cell receptor beta chain was captured in a study of a mutant IDH1 vaccine in newly diagnosed glioma. For the study at large: Commencement of vaccination occurred 4-6 weeks following radiotherapy alone, or concurrently with temozolomide cycles. Pretreatment consisted of radiotherapy, temozolomide, or both, with most receiving both. Overall study results and limits: With respect to changes in top peripheral T cell clonotypes, pseudoprogression seemed unrelated.

Time point: week 5, during vaccination. One vaccine dose held 300 ug of mutant IDH1 20-mer peptide and came with topical imiquimod. The germline CDR1 and CDR2 sequences are MNHNS and SASEGT. The CDR3 consists of 15 residues. V lost 1 base and J 0 bases, leaving 7 bases between the germline ends. Produced via immunoSEQ multiplex PCR; TCRdb's table is partial and in-frame only. The table has around 34,000 clones, approximately 50% seen once. As for this clone: Its antigen remains unknown.

Source: PBMCs, taken from a glioma patient whose treatment included an IDH1 peptide vaccine. This clonotype was obtained from a woman younger than 30 with glioma. The rearrangement joins TRBV6-1 to TRBJ1-3, with D unclear. The CDR3 is CASSEVVSSGNTIYF. The CDR3 coding sequence is TGTGCCAGCAGTGAAGTCGTTTCCTCTGGAAACACCATATATTTT.